This TCR beta chain is from a study of CD4+ T cells in melanoma. Study results and caveats: Neoantigen-specific CD4+ T cells in melanoma reportedly had diverse differentiation states. A reported correlation linked neoantigen-specific CD4+ T cells to CD8+, macrophage and B cell function.

Germline-derived CDR1 and CDR2 are MNHEY and SMNVEV (reference sequence). The CDR3 sequence is 14 residues long. V was trimmed by 4 bases and J by 10 bases, leaving 19 bases between them. The assay was immunoSEQ multiplex PCR, and TCRdb's table has in-frame clones only and misses some. The sample records over 100,000 clones, about 92% being singletons. Comment on this clone: Antigen: not known.

This chain uses TRBV27 with TRBJ2-5, with D possibly matching TRBD2 (5 bases). The sample was peripheral blood. This receptor was taken from a human donor with melanoma. CDR3 loop: CASSSGLAAWNQYF. DNA of the CDR3: TGTGCCAGCAGTTCAGGACTGGCGGCGTGGAACCAGTACTTC.